This entry describes one T cell receptor (beta chain). The antigen remains unidentified. The repertoire was sequenced with immunoSEQ multiplex PCR; TCRdb's copy has only in-frame clones and lacks some. Of about 500,000 clones listed, 70% to 90% are singletons. The V and J ends lost 1 base and 10 bases respectively, with 5 bases between them. This CDR3 spans 11 amino acids. The treatment: some 20 received Ad26.COV2.S at low or high dose, single or two shots; about five received placebo; per-sample allocation not given. The samples were gathered on day 63 after the first injection of vaccine or placebo. A Boston adult aged 18-55 years was the donor. The data originate from a study of Ad26.COV2.S vaccination and SARS-CoV-2 variants. Overall study findings and caveats: The authors reported substantial breadth in spike-specific CD8+ and CD4+ T cell responses after vaccination.

Sequencing used peripheral blood, obtained in a trial of Ad26.COV2.S vaccine versus placebo. V usage is TRBV12-3 or TRBV12-4 and J usage is TRBJ2-1; D uncertain. The sequence came from a person aged 18-65 years who received the Ad26.COV2.S COVID-19 vaccine or a placebo. In DNA form, the CDR3 reads TGTGCCAGCAGTTTAGTGTTAGAGCAGTTCTTC. It is translated as CASSLVLEQFF.